This T cell receptor (beta chain) was captured in a study of shared clonotypes between healthy human individuals. Study as a whole: The cohort comprised two women and a few men. Their ages spanned 18 to 49 years. Each donor had three CD4 naive, three CD4 memory, two CD8 naive and one CD8 memory plate. Study-wide findings and caveats: Donor scarcity curtailed the genetic and exposure-history diversity represented herein.

The CDR3 runs 15 residues. V dropped 2 bases and J dropped 0; count of bases not matched to a gene: 0. The germline V gene has CDR1 MNHEY and CDR2 SVGAGI. On this clone: The target antigen is unknown. A single base separates this from a much larger clone, so it may be a read error.

Sequencing was performed with immunoSEQ multiplex PCR; in TCRdb, only in-frame clones are kept and a portion is missing. Of 230,000 or so clones listed, 50% to 75% are singletons. A CD45RA-negative memory subset and a CD45RA+ naive subset were separated from the CD4+ cells. V usage is TRBV6-5 and J usage is TRBJ2-7, with 11 bases matching TRBD2. Material: memory CD4+ T cells sorted from blood. This sample's subset: CD45RA-negative fraction. The receptor's source is a man aged 30 to 39 in good health. The CDR3 DNA is TGTGCCAGCAGTTACACTAGCGGGAGCTCCTACGAGCAGTACTTC. This sequence encodes CASSYTSGSSYEQYF.